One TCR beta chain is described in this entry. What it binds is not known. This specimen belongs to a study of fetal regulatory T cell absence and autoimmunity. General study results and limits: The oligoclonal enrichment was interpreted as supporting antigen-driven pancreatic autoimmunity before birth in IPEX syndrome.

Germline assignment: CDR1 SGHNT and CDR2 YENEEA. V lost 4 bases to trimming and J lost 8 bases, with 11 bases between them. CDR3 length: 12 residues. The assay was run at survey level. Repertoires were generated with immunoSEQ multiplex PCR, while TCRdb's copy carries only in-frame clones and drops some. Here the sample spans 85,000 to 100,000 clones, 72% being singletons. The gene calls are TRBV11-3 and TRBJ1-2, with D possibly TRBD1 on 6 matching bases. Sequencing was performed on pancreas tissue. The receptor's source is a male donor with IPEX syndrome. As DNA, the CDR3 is TGTGCCAGCAGCTACAGGGATGGGGGCTACACCTTC. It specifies CASSYRDGGYTF.